A single sample gave rise to the 24 T cell receptor beta chains below, sequenced in a study of blood T cell repertoires in COVID-19. Method: immunoSEQ multiplex PCR; TCRdb's copy keeps in-frame clones and lacks some. Altogether about 200,000 clones are present, approximately 86% being singletons, with the ten largest covering 3% to 3.5%. Specimen: peripheral blood. The receptor set was obtained from a man in his 60s with acute or convalescent COVID-19.

The chain joins TRBV6-6 to TRBJ1-2, with 7 bases fitting TRBD1. Looked up from germline, CDR1 is MNHNY and CDR2 is SVGAGI (reference sequence). The V gene end was trimmed by 10 bases and the J gene end by 5 bases; junction bases not matched to a gene: 10. This CDR3 contains 13 residues. This CDR3 reads CATHRGDWYGYTF. In DNA form, the CDR3 reads TGTGCCACCCACAGGGGTGATTGGTATGGCTACACCTTC.

This clone was recorded a few times. The chain links TRBV13 to TRBJ1-5, with TRBD1 matching 9 bases. The CDR3 is 15 residues long. The V segment lost 5 bases and the J segment 7 bases; nucleotides outside the gene matches: 9. Germline V lookup: CDR1 PRHDT, CDR2 FYEKMQ (reference sequence). CDR3 region: CASSHGQGPRQPQHF. In DNA, the CDR3 is TGTGCCAGCAGCCATGGACAGGGGCCAAGACAGCCCCAGCATTTT.

The J gene is TRBJ1-1, the V gene TRBV6-2 or TRBV6-3; 8 positions match TRBD1. CDR3 size: 16 residues. The junction had 12 bases not matched to a gene; V was cut back by 5 bases and J by 4 bases. Per germline, CDR1 MNHEY and CDR2 SVGEGT. The CDR3 nucleotides are TGTGCCAGCAGTCCCCCAGGGGGCGGACGGGGCACTGAAGCTTTCTTT. It codes for CASSPPGGGRGTEAFF.

The chain combines TRBV9 with TRBJ2-3; 10 bases match TRBD2. Trimming removed 3 bases from V and 2 bases from J; junction bases left unmatched: 6. The V gene's germline CDR1 is SGDLS and CDR2 YYNGEE. The CDR3 totals 16 residues. The CDR3 spells CASSAKAGGNTDTQYF. CDR3 DNA: TGTGCCAGCAGCGCAAAAGCGGGGGGGAACACAGATACGCAGTATTTT.

The rearrangement links TRBV9 to TRBJ2-7; D gene unclear. Germline CDR1 SGDLS, CDR2 YYNGEE. The CDR3 has 13 amino acids. V was cut by 4 bases and J by 3 bases, with 11 bases left in between. CDR3 sequence reads: CASSPYGVYEQYF. CDR3 coding DNA: TGTGCCAGCAGCCCCTATGGTGTCTACGAGCAGTACTTC.

The chain is built from TRBV5-1 and TRBJ1-6; 8 bases are shared with TRBD1. V lost 3 bases to trimming and J lost 7 bases; unmatched junction nucleotides: 9. Germline V gene sequence: CDR1 SGHRS, CDR2 YFSETQ. CDR3 size: 16 residues. CDR3 amino acids: CASSYAAGTGNSPLHF. The CDR3 DNA follows: TGCGCCAGCAGCTACGCGGCCGGGACAGGAAATTCACCCCTCCACTTT.

As DNA, the CDR3 is TGCGCCAGCAGCTTGTTGCAGGGAGGCCCAACGAACACCGGGGAGCTGTTTTTT. Translated, it gives CASSLLQGGPTNTGELFF. The chain employs TRBV5-1 and TRBJ2-2; a possible D gene is TRBD2 (6 bases). The CDR3 totals 18 residues. V lost 1 base, J lost 0 bases, and 16 bases lay in between. The V gene's germline CDR1 is SGHRS and CDR2 YFSETQ.

This clone was seen many times. CDR3 DNA sequence: TGCGCCAGCAGCCAAGATAGATCTCTCTATGGCTACACCTTC. Amino acids: CASSQDRSLYGYTF. The chain employs TRBV4-1 and TRBJ1-2, with D unresolved. CDR1 and CDR2 (germline): MGHRA, YSYEKL. Trimming took 0 bases from V and 4 from J, leaving 9 bases between them. This CDR3 is 14 amino acids long.

The chain is built from TRBV11-3 and TRBJ2-7; 8 bases agree with TRBD1. The ends lost 5 bases at V and 1 base at J; junction bases unmatched: 4. Germline V gene sequence: CDR1 SGHNT, CDR2 YENEEA. The CDR3 is made up of 14 amino acids. This CDR3 reads CASSPRTGSYEQYF. In DNA form, the CDR3 reads TGTGCCAGCAGCCCAAGGACAGGGTCCTACGAGCAGTACTTC.

The chain joins TRBV11-2 to TRBJ2-7; 10 nucleotides agree with TRBD1. This CDR3 has 15 amino acids. CDR1 and CDR2 from the germline V gene are SGHAT and FQNNGV. The junction had 5 bases not matched to a gene; V was cut back by 4 bases and J by 2 bases. CDR3 region: CASSSAGQGAYEQYF. DNA for the CDR3: TGTGCCAGCAGCTCTGCCGGACAGGGGGCCTACGAGCAGTACTTC. The full variable domain, rest sourced from reference TRBV11-2 and TRBJ2-7, is EAGVAQSPRYKIIEKRQSVAFWCNPISGHATLYWYQQILGQGPKLLIQFQNNGVVDDSQLPKDRFSAERLKGVDSTLKIQPAKLEDSAVYLCASSSAGQGAYEQYFGPGTRLTVT.

J is TRBJ1-4 and V is TRBV4-1; 10 bases agree with TRBD1. Germline trimming cut 0 bases from V and 3 bases from J; bases unmatched to any gene: 19. The CDR3 contains 22 residues. From germline, CDR1 is MGHRA and CDR2 YSYEKL. CDR3 DNA: TGCGCCAGCAGCCAAGATCAGGTCATTCGGAGACAGGGGGCGCCGGCTAATGAAAAACTGTTTTTT. Residues: CASSQDQVIRRQGAPANEKLFF.

The chain carries TRBV20-1 and TRBJ2-7; weak D call: TRBD2 (7 bases). This CDR3 is 18 amino acids long. V lost 3 bases and J lost 0, with 24 bases in between. The germline V gene encodes CDR1 DFQATT and CDR2 SNEGSKA (reference sequence). Here the CDR3 DNA reads TGCAGTGCTAGTCGGCAAACCGGGGGGCTAGCCCTCTCCTACGAGCAGTACTTC. It yields the protein CSASRQTGGLALSYEQYF.

The J gene is TRBJ2-5, the V gene TRBV5-1; 9 bases match TRBD1. The germline gives CDR1 SGHRS, CDR2 YFSETQ. The V gene end was trimmed by 4 bases and the J gene end by 1 base; junction bases not matched to a gene: 5. This CDR3 contains 15 residues. The CDR3 here is CASSRTGASQETQYF. In DNA, the CDR3 is TGCGCCAGCAGCCGGACAGGGGCCAGCCAAGAGACCCAGTACTTC.

J is TRBJ2-1 and V is TRBV30, with D uncertain. Trimming stripped 5 bases from V and 1 base from J, with 9 bases between. The CDR3 runs 13 residues. Germline V gives CDR1 GTSNPN, CDR2 SVGIG (reference sequence). The CDR3 coding sequence is TGTGCCTGGGCACGGTTGTCCTACAATGAGCAGTTCTTC. It codes for CAWARLSYNEQFF.

V gene TRBV18 combines with J gene TRBJ2-7, with 8 bases fitting TRBD1. V lost 6 bases, J lost 0 bases, and 7 bases stayed unmatched. The germline gives CDR1 KGHSH, CDR2 LQKENI. The CDR3 is 15 residues long. CDR3 in amino acids: CASSPTGAPSYEQYF. CDR3 DNA sequence: TGTGCCAGCTCTCCGACAGGGGCCCCCTCCTACGAGCAGTACTTC.

Turning to this clone: Other DNA sequences in this specimen translate into the identical CDR3. The chain uses TRBV5-1 and TRBJ2-7, with 8 bases matching TRBD1. V shed 3 bases, J shed 4 bases, and the junction held 6 bases outside the gene matches. The CDR3 runs 14 residues. The germline CDR1 and CDR2 sequences are SGHRS and YFSETQ. CDR3 in DNA: TGCGCCAGCAGCTCGGGACAGGTTAGTTACGAGCAGTACTTC. It codes for CASSSGQVSYEQYF. The complete variable domain, with remaining parts taken from reference TRBV5-1 and TRBJ2-7, reads KAGVTQTPRYLIKTRGQQVTLSCSPISGHRSVSWYQQTPGQGLQFLFEYFSETQRNKGNFPGRFSGRQFSNSRSEMNVSTLELGDSALYLCASSSGQVSYEQYFGPGTRLTVT.

The chain combines TRBV27 with TRBJ1-2, with D possibly matching TRBD1 (6 bases). V lost 3 bases and J 8 bases, leaving 16 bases between the germline ends. Per germline, CDR1 MNHEY and CDR2 SMNVEV (reference sequence). This CDR3 region has 14 residues. The CDR3: CASSFSRDKGGYTF. The DNA for the CDR3 is TGTGCCAGCAGTTTCTCCCGGGACAAGGGGGGCTACACCTTC.

This chain uses TRBV28 with TRBJ1-2; the match to TRBD1 covers 8 bases. V shed 6 bases, J shed 6 bases, and the junction held 0 bases outside the gene matches. The germline V gene has CDR1 MDHEN and CDR2 SYDVKM. The CDR3 sequence is 11 residues long. The CDR3, as DNA: TGTGCCAGCAGGGACAGGGATGGCTACACCTTC. Its translation: CASRDRDGYTF.

This rearrangement joins TRBV28 to TRBJ2-3; 7 bases agree with TRBD1. Trimming cost V 5 bases and J 1 base; bases outside gene matches: 6. The germline gives CDR1 MDHEN, CDR2 SYDVKM. The CDR3 is 15 residues long. CDR3 in DNA: TGTGCCAGCAGTGACCCCGGACAGGGCACAGATACGCAGTATTTT. Its protein product is CASSDPGQGTDTQYF.

This clone was picked up one time. This chain uses TRBV28 with TRBJ1-1; no firm D call. Germline CDR1 is MDHEN and CDR2 is SYDVKM. Between the trimmed V and J ends, which lost 3 bases and 5 bases, there was a span of 10 bases. CDR3 length: 13 amino acids. The CDR3: CASSLRAPTEAFF. CDR3 DNA: TGTGCCAGCAGTTTGAGGGCTCCAACTGAAGCTTTCTTT.

This clone appeared a single time. The chain recombines TRBV19 with TRBJ2-7, with 9 bases identical to TRBD1. Germline assignment: CDR1 LNHDA and CDR2 SQIVND (reference sequence). The CDR3 runs 16 residues. The trim removed 5 bases at V and 3 bases at J, leaving 11 bases unmatched. The CDR3 DNA sequence: TGTGCCAGTAGTCAGTATCCAACAGGGGGCGGCTACGAGCAGTACTTC. Residues: CASSQYPTGGGYEQYF. Looking up the rest from reference TRBV19 and TRBJ2-7 gives the full variable domain: DGGITQSPKYLFRKEGQNVTLSCEQNLNHDAMYWYRQDPGQGLRLIYYSQIVNDFQKGDIAEGYSVSREKKESFPLTVTSAQKNPTAFYLCASSQYPTGGGYEQYFGPGTRLTVT.

This clone was picked up one time. The chain uses TRBV7-8 and TRBJ2-2; D remains ambiguous. CDR3 length equals 15 residues. The V gene lost 5 bases and the J gene lost 2 bases, with 12 bases spanning the gap. CDR1 is SGHVS and CDR2 is FQNEAQ in the germline V gene. In DNA form, the CDR3 reads TGTGCCAGCAGCCCTTGGTTGACTAACACCGGGGAGCTGTTTTTT. As protein: CASSPWLTNTGELFF.

The chain uses TRBV5-4 and TRBJ2-1; 16 nucleotides agree with TRBD2. There are 16 residues in the CDR3. The V gene's germline CDR1 is SGHNT and CDR2 YYREEE (reference sequence). Trimming at V came to 4 bases and at J to 9 bases, leaving 7 bases not matched to a gene. In DNA, the CDR3 is TGTGCCAGCAGCCGGGGACTAGCGGGGGGGCAGGCTGAGCAGTTCTTC. Its protein product is CASSRGLAGGQAEQFF.

This chain uses TRBV28 with TRBJ1-4, with a weak D call TRBD1 (5 bases). The CDR3 length is 15 residues. With 6 bases removed from V and 0 bases from J, the gap between germline ends came to 11 bases. CDR1 and CDR2 from the germline V gene are MDHEN and SYDVKM. The chain's CDR3 is CASRREQATNEKLFF. CDR3 nucleotide sequence: TGTGCCAGCAGACGAGAACAGGCAACTAATGAAAAACTGTTTTTT. Full variable domain (remainder filled in from reference TRBV28 and TRBJ1-4): DVKVTQSSRYLVKRTGEKVFLECVQDMDHENMFWYRQDPGLGLRLIYFSYDVKMKEKGDIPEGYSVSREKKERFSLILESASTNQTSMYLCASRREQATNEKLFFGSGTQLSVL.